Presented here are 22 T cell receptor beta chains from one specimen sequenced in a study of cytomegalovirus exposure and HLA in healthy donors. Primers for the PCR totalled 60 Vbeta and 13 Jbeta. Generated by immunoSEQ multiplex PCR, the TCRdb table keeps only in-frame clones and is missing some. Of tens of thousands of clones in the sample, over 70% were seen once. Sequenced input: PBMCs. All receptors come from a girl aged 2 to 9 in good health and CMV-seropositive.

This clone has just one count. The gene calls are TRBV4-1 and TRBJ1-5; the D is unclear. Germline V lookup: CDR1 MGHRA, CDR2 YSYEKL. This CDR3 contains 13 residues. The ends were cut back, 0 bases at V and 9 bases at J, with 9 bases in the middle. The DNA for the CDR3 is TGCGCCAGCAGCCAAGACTGGGGAGGGCCCCAGCATTTT. It yields the protein CASSQDWGGPQHF.

The CDR3, as DNA: TGTGCCAGCAGATCCGGAGCCGGGGAGCTGTTTTTT. Its translation: CASRSGAGELFF. This rearrangement joins TRBV11-2 to TRBJ2-2; the D is unclear. The CDR3 has 12 residues. The germline V and J ends were trimmed by 6 bases and 6 bases, with 8 bases remaining between them. CDR1 is SGHAT, CDR2 FQNNGV, per germline.

This clone has a handful of counts. The chain uses TRBV28 and TRBJ2-1; TRBD2 aligns across 13 bases. The CDR3 length is 15 residues. Unmatched junction bases numbered 5, after V lost 6 bases and J lost 6 bases. The germline V gene encodes CDR1 MDHEN and CDR2 SYDVKM. In nucleotides, the CDR3 is TGTGCCAGCAGCCCTAGACTAGCGGGGGGCAATGAGCAGTTCTTC. Translation: CASSPRLAGGNEQFF.

The genes are TRBV6-6 and TRBJ1-5; 8 bases map to TRBD1. CDR3 size: 15 residues. Unmatched junction bases numbered 14, after V lost 10 bases and J lost 6 bases. CDR1 and CDR2 (germline): MNHNY, SVGAGI (reference sequence). The CDR3 DNA sequence: TGTGCCACCAGGCATGAGGGACAGGCCTTTCAGCCCCAGCATTTT. Protein product: CATRHEGQAFQPQHF.

This clone turned up a few times. This sequence joins TRBV6-1 and TRBJ1-1; D perhaps matches TRBD1 (5 bases). Looked up from germline, CDR1 is MNHNS and CDR2 is SASEGT. Trimming cost V 7 bases and J 0 bases, with 12 bases left between them. This CDR3 region has 14 residues. CDR3 loop: CASTTLGVNTEAFF. The CDR3 DNA is TGTGCCAGCACGACATTAGGGGTGAACACTGAAGCTTTCTTT.

This chain links TRBV28 with TRBJ2-6; a weak D match, TRBD1 (5 bases). Per the germline V gene, CDR1 is MDHEN and CDR2 is SYDVKM. This CDR3 spans 16 amino acids. The ends were cut back, 2 bases at V and 3 bases at J, with 11 bases in the middle. Here the CDR3 reads CASSLSGAGGANVLTF. The CDR3 bases are TGTGCCAGCAGTTTAAGTGGGGCAGGTGGGGCCAACGTCCTGACTTTC. The full variable domain, completed using reference TRBV28 and TRBJ2-6, is DVKVTQSSRYLVKRTGEKVFLECVQDMDHENMFWYRQDPGLGLRLIYFSYDVKMKEKGDIPEGYSVSREKKERFSLILESASTNQTSMYLCASSLSGAGGANVLTFGAGSRLTVL.

The chain is built from TRBV12-2 and TRBJ1-2; TRBD1, the table's D call, lacks a check against the DNA. TRBV12-2 is a listed pseudogene. The CDR3 is made up of 18 amino acids. The CDR3 protein is CASRSPPGQFQEPYGYTF. The CDR3 region has the DNA TGTGCAAGTCGCTCACCCCCGGGACAGTTTCAAGAACCCTATGGCTACACCTTC.

This clone was recorded only once. V and J are TRBV29-1 and TRBJ2-2, with D maybe TRBD2 (5 bases). Per the germline V gene, CDR1 is SQVTM and CDR2 is ANQGSEA. CDR3 length: 14 residues. V was pared by 4 bases and J by 2 bases, with 11 bases between. CDR3 residues: CSVVDFTNTGELFF. CDR3 in DNA: TGCAGCGTTGTGGACTTCACAAACACCGGGGAGCTGTTTTTT.

The sample holds one count of this clone. The V gene is TRBV23-1, the J gene TRBJ1-5; the D gene is possibly TRBD1 (5 bases). TRBV23-1 is filed as an ORF, its function uncertain. This CDR3 has 15 residues. V was shortened by 4 bases and J by 6 bases, with 16 bases between the two germline ends. CDR3: CASSRLRGICQPQHF. CDR3 coding DNA: TGCGCCAGCAGTCGCCTTCGGGGGATTTGTCAGCCCCAGCATTTT.

The CDR3 DNA reads as TGTGCCAGCAGTTTAATTTTGTGGGGCAGGGGATTCTACGAGCAGTACTTC. Protein product: CASSLILWGRGFYEQYF. The V gene is TRBV28, the J gene TRBJ2-7, with D tentatively TRBD1 (6 bases). The V end was cut by 2 bases, the J end by 3 bases, with 20 bases between. CDR1 is MDHEN, CDR2 SYDVKM, per germline. The CDR3 loop spans 17 amino acids.

The chain uses TRBV6-5 and TRBJ2-3; D uncertain. This CDR3 is 13 amino acids long. With 5 bases removed from V and 4 bases from J, the gap between germline ends came to 10 bases. Germline V CDR1 and CDR2: MNHEY, SVGAGI. The CDR3 nucleotides read TGTGCCAGCAGTGATTCAGGTGCAGATACGCAGTATTTT. This translates into CASSDSGADTQYF.

J is TRBJ2-2 and V is TRBV5-6; 9 nucleotides align to TRBD1. The germline V gene encodes CDR1 SGHDT and CDR2 YYEEEE. The CDR3 extends over 16 amino acids. V lost 0 bases and J lost 4; bases outside the gene matches: 4. The chain's CDR3 is CASSLVGTGITGELFF. CDR3 in DNA: TGTGCCAGCAGCTTGGTAGGGACAGGGATCACCGGGGAGCTGTTTTTT.

This CDR3 is CASSTMGTETYQETQYF. Here the CDR3 DNA reads TGTGCCAGCAGCACGATGGGGACAGAGACGTACCAAGAGACCCAGTACTTC. The chain links TRBV5-6 to TRBJ2-5; 7 positions agree with TRBD1. The length of the CDR3 is 17 residues. Germline V CDR1 and CDR2: SGHDT, YYEEEE. V was pared by 4 bases and J by 0 bases, with 12 bases of the junction left unmatched.

This chain connects TRBV6-4 to TRBJ2-1, with D maybe TRBD2 (5 bases). The CDR3 has 14 residues. V dropped 5 bases and J dropped 7 bases, with 15 bases sitting between them. Germline V gene data show CDR1 as MRHNA and CDR2 as SNTAGT. Here the CDR3 reads CASSPKGEVNEQFF. Written as DNA, the CDR3 is TGTGCCAGCAGTCCAAAGGGAGAAGTAAATGAGCAGTTCTTC.

The chain links TRBV5-1 to TRBJ2-7; no definite D call. V gave up 0 bases and J gave up 3 bases, with 13 bases separating them. CDR1 SGHRS and CDR2 YFSETQ come from the germline V gene. The CDR3 contains 15 residues. CDR3 protein: CASSLGVGQVYEQYF. CDR3 nucleotide sequence: TGCGCCAGCAGCTTGGGAGTAGGTCAGGTCTACGAGCAGTACTTC. Filled out from reference TRBV5-1 and TRBJ2-7, the complete variable domain reads KAGVTQTPRYLIKTRGQQVTLSCSPISGHRSVSWYQQTPGQGLQFLFEYFSETQRNKGNFPGRFSGRQFSNSRSEMNVSTLELGDSALYLCASSLGVGQVYEQYFGPGTRLTVT.

Concerning this clone: The sample holds other DNA sequences that translate to the same CDR3. The chain joins TRBV6-5 to TRBJ1-5; D may be TRBD1 (5 bases). Germline assignment: CDR1 MNHEY and CDR2 SVGAGI. The CDR3 length is 14 residues. Trimming stripped 0 bases from V and 4 bases from J, with 7 bases between. The CDR3 is CASSYSPGNQPQHF. The CDR3 nucleotides are TGTGCCAGCAGTTACTCCCCAGGGAATCAGCCCCAGCATTTT.

V and J are TRBV28 and TRBJ1-1, with 9 nucleotides matching TRBD1. From germline, CDR1 is MDHEN and CDR2 SYDVKM. V dropped 5 bases and J dropped 5; count of bases not matched to a gene: 3. The CDR3 has 13 residues. As DNA, the CDR3 is TGTGCCAGCAGTCGACAGGGGGTGACTGAAGCTTTCTTT. Amino acid sequence: CASSRQGVTEAFF.

The chain combines TRBV30 with TRBJ1-2; TRBD1 might be the D (5 bases). V lost 3 bases and J lost 2, with 13 bases in between. Germline V gene lookup returns CDR1 GTSNPN and CDR2 SVGIG (reference sequence). The CDR3 has 14 residues. The CDR3 loop is CAWRSKGVNYGYTF. The CDR3 DNA follows: TGTGCCTGGAGGTCCAAAGGGGTAAACTATGGCTACACCTTC. The whole variable domain, filled in from reference TRBV30 and TRBJ1-2, reads SQTIHQWPATLVQPVGSPLSLECTVEGTSNPNLYWYRQAAGRGLQLLFYSVGIGQISSEVPQNLSASRPQDRQFILSSKKLLLSDSGFYLCAWRSKGVNYGYTFGSGTRLTVV.

The chain carries TRBV6-5 and TRBJ1-3; D is uncertain. Trimming stripped 11 bases from V and 0 bases from J, with 11 bases between. Germline V gene data show CDR1 as MNHEY and CDR2 as SVGAGI. CDR3 length equals 13 residues. The CDR3 spells CASRLISGNTIYF. In nucleotides, the CDR3 is TGTGCCTCCAGACTGATCTCTGGAAACACCATATATTTT.

In DNA form, the CDR3 reads TGTGCCTGGAGTGTACAGGGGGGGACAGGGAAAATCCGCAATCAGCCCCAGCATTTT. Encoded protein: CAWSVQGGTGKIRNQPQHF. The chain links TRBV30 to TRBJ1-5; 9 nucleotides agree with TRBD1. CDR1 and CDR2 from the germline V gene are GTSNPN and SVGIG (reference sequence). The CDR3 extends over 19 amino acids. The trim removed 0 bases at V and 2 bases at J, leaving 14 bases unmatched.

This chain connects TRBV9 to TRBJ1-5; unclear D gene. Looked up from germline, CDR1 is SGDLS and CDR2 is YYNGEE. This CDR3 is 13 amino acids long. The V end lost 7 bases, the J end lost 2 bases, and 10 bases lay between the germline ends. CDR3 protein: CASLVMGNQPQHF. The CDR3 DNA is TGTGCCAGCTTAGTAATGGGCAATCAGCCCCAGCATTTT.

The DNA of the CDR3 is TGCGCCAGCAGCCAAGATGGCAGGGATTCGTCGGAAAAACTGTTTTTT. Encoded protein: CASSQDGRDSSEKLFF. The chain carries TRBV4-1 and TRBJ1-4, with D possibly TRBD1 on 5 matching bases. The CDR3 runs to 16 residues. Germline values: CDR1 MGHRA, CDR2 YSYEKL. The germline V and J ends were trimmed by 0 bases and 8 bases, with 16 bases remaining between them.